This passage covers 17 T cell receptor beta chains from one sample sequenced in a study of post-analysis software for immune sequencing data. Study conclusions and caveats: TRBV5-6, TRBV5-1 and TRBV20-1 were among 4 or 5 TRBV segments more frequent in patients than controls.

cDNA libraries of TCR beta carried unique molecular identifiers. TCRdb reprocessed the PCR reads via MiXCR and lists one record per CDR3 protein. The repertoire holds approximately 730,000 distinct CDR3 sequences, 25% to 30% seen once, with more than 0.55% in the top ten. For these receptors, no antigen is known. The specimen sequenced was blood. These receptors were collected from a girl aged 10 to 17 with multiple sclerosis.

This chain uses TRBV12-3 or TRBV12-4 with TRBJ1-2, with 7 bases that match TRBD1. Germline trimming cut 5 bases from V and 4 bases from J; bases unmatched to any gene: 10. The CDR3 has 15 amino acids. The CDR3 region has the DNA TGTGCCAGCAGTCCAACCTTCCGGGACAGCTATGGCTACACCTTC. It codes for CASSPTFRDSYGYTF.

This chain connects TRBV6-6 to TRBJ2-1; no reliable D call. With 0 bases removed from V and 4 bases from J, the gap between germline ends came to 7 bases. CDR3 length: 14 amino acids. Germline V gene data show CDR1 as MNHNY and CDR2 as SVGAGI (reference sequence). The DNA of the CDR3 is TGTGCCAGCAGTTACTCTCATGAATACAATGAGCAGTTCTTC. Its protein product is CASSYSHEYNEQFF.

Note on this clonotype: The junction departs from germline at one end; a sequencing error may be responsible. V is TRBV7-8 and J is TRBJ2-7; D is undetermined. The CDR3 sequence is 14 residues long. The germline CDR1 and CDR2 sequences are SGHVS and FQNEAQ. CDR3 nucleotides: TGTGCCAGCAGCCCCATGCCCTCTACCTACGGGCAGTACTTC. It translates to CASSPMPSTYGQYF.

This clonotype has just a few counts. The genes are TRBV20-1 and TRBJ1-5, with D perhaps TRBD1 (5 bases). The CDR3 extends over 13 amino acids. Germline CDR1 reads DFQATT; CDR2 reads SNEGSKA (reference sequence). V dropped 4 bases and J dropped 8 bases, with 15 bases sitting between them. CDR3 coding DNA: TGCAGTGCTATACAGATCGCGGGGGAGCCCCAGCATTTT. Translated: CSAIQIAGEPQHF.

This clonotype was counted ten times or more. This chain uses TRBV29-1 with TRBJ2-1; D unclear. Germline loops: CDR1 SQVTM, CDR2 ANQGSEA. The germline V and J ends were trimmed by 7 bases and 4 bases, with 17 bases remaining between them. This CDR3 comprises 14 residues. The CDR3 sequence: CSAGRLGNYNEQFF. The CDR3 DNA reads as TGCAGCGCTGGAAGACTGGGAAATTACAATGAGCAGTTCTTC.

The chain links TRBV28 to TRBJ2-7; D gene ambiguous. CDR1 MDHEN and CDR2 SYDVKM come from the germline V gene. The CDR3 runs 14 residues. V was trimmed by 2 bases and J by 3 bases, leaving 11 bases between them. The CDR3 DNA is TGTGCCAGCAGTTTACAACAGAGATTCTACGAGCAGTACTTC. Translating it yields CASSLQQRFYEQYF.

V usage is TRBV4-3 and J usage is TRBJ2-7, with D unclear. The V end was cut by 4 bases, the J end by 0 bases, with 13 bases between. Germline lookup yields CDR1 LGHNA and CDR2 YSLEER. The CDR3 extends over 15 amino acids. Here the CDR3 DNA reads TGCGCCAGCAGCCGTGGCACCCCGGGCTCCTACGAGCAGTACTTC. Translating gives CASSRGTPGSYEQYF.

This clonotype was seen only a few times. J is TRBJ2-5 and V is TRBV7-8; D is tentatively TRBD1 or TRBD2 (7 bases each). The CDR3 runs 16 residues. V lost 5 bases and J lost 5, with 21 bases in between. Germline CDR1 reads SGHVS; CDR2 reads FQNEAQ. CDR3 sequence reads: CASSQGGTPLGETQYF. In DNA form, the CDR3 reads TGTGCCAGCAGCCAGGGGGGGACGCCCTTGGGGGAGACCCAGTACTTC.

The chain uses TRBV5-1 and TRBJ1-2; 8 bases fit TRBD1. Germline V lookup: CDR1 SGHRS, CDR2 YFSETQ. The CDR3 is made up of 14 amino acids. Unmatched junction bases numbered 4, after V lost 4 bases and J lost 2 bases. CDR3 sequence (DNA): TGCGCCAGCAGCCAACAGGGGGAGAACTATGGCTACACCTTC. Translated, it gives CASSQQGENYGYTF.

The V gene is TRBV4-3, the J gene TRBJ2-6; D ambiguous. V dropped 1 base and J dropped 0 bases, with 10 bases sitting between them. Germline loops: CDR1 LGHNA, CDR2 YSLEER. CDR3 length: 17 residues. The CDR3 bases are TGCGCCAGCAGCCAAGGCGGCTCCTCCTCTGGGGCCAACGTCCTGACTTTC. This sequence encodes CASSQGGSSSGANVLTF.

The CDR3 reads CASTAYGVVYGYTF. CDR3 sequence (DNA): TGTGCCAGCACGGCCTACGGGGTTGTCTATGGCTACACCTTC. The gene calls are TRBV28 and TRBJ1-2; D unclear. CDR1 MDHEN and CDR2 SYDVKM come from the germline V gene. V was cut by 7 bases and J by 4 bases, with 16 bases left in between. The CDR3 totals 14 residues.

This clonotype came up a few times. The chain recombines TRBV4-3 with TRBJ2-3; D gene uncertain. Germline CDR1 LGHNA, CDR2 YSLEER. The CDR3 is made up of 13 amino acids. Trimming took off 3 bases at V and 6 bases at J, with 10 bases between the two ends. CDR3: CASSQAVSDTQYF. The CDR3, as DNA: TGCGCCAGCAGCCAGGCGGTGAGCGATACGCAGTATTTT.

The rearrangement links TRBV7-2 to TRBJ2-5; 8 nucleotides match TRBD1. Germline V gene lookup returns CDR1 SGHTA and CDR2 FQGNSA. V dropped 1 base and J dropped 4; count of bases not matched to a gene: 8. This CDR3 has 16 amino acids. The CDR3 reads CASSLVIQGVGETQYF. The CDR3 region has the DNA TGTGCCAGCAGCTTAGTCATACAGGGGGTGGGAGAGACCCAGTACTTC. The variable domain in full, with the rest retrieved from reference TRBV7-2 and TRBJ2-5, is GAGVSQSPSNKVTEKGKDVELRCDPISGHTALYWYRQSLGQGLEFLIYFQGNSAPDKSGLPSDRFSAERTGGSVSTLTIQRTQQEDSAVYLCASSLVIQGVGETQYFGPGTRLLVL.

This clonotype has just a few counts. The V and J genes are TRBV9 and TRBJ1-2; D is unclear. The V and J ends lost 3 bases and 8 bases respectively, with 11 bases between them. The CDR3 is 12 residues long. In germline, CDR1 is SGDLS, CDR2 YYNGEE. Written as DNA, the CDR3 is TGTGCCAGCAGCGCCGGATCATGGGGCTACACCTTC. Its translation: CASSAGSWGYTF.

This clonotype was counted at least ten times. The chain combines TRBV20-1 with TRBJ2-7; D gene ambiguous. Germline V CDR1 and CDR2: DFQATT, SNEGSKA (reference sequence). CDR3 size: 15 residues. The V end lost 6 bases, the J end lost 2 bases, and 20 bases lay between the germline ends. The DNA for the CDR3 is TGCAGTGCCGTACTGGCGGTCTTAGGACCCTACGAGCAGTACTTC. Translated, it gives CSAVLAVLGPYEQYF.

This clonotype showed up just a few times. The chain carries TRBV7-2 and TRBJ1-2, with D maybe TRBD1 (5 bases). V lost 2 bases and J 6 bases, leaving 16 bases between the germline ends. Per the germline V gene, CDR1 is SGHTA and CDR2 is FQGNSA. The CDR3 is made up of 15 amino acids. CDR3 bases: TGTGCCAGCAGCTTAAATGTTCAGGGAGTGCATGGCTACACCTTC. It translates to CASSLNVQGVHGYTF.

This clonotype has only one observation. For the CDR3, the DNA is TGTGCCAGCAGTTACTGGGGGTTTAGTCAGCCCCAGCATTTT. This gives the protein CASSYWGFSQPQHF. The genes are TRBV6-2 or TRBV6-3 and TRBJ1-5, with D tentatively TRBD1 (5 bases). Deletions cut 1 base from V and 6 bases from J, with 10 bases between. CDR3 length: 14 amino acids. Germline V gives CDR1 MNHEY, CDR2 SVGEGT.